This T cell receptor (beta chain) appears in the sequencing data of a study of blood T cell repertoires in COVID-19. The data were produced by immunoSEQ multiplex PCR, yet TCRdb's version contains in-frame clones alone and is incomplete. The sample has 30,000 or so clones; around 86% are singletons. Material for sequencing was peripheral blood. The TCR sequence derives from a man aged 55-75 years with active COVID-19.

CDR3: CATSRDRTDSPLHF. DNA of the CDR3: TGTGCCACCAGCAGAGATAGGACAGATTCACCCCTCCACTTT. The V call is TRBV15, the J call TRBJ1-6, with D perhaps matching TRBD1 (6 bases). Trimming shortened V by 0 bases and J by 8 bases, and 8 bases separated the two germline ends. Germline V gives CDR1 LNHNV, CDR2 YYDKDF (reference sequence). The CDR3 is 14 residues long.